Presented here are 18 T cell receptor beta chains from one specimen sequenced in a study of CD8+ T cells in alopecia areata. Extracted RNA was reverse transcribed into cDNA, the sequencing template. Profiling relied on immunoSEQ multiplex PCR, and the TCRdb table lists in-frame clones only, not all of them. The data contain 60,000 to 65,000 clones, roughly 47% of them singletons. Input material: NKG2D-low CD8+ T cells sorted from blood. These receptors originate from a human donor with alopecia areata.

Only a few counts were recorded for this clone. The CDR3 DNA reads as TGTGCCAGCAGCTTTGGCCCAGATACGCAGTATTTT. This translates into CASSFGPDTQYF. This chain connects TRBV13 to TRBJ2-3; D is unresolved. The CDR3 has 12 amino acids. The V and J ends lost 3 bases and 4 bases respectively, with 5 bases between them. CDR1 is PRHDT and CDR2 is FYEKMQ in the germline V gene (reference sequence).

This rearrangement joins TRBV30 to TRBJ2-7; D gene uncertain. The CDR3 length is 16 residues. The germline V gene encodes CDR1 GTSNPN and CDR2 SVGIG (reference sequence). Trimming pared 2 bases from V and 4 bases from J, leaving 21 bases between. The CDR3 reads CAWSTPGHSVIYEQYF. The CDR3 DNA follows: TGTGCCTGGAGTACCCCGGGTCACTCGGTGATATACGAGCAGTACTTC. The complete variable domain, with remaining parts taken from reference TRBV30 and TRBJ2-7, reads SQTIHQWPATLVQPVGSPLSLECTVEGTSNPNLYWYRQAAGRGLQLLFYSVGIGQISSEVPQNLSASRPQDRQFILSSKKLLLSDSGFYLCAWSTPGHSVIYEQYFGPGTRLTVT.

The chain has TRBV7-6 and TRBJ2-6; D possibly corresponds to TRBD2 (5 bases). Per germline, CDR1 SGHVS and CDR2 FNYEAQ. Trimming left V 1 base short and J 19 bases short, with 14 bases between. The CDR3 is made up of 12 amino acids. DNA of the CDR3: TGTGCCAGCAGCTTAGTGGTCGGGGATCCTACTTTC. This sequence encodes CASSLVVGDPTF.

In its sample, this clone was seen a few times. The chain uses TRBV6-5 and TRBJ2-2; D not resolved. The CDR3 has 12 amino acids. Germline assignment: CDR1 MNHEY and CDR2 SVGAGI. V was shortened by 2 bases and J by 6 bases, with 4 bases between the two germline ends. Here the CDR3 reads CASSYLAGELFF. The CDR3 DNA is TGTGCCAGCAGTTACCTTGCCGGGGAGCTGTTTTTT.

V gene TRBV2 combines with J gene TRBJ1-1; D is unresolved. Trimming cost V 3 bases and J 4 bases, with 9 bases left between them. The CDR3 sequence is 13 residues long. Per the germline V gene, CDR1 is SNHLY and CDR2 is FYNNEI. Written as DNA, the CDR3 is TGTGCCAGCAGTGACGGCCTAGGCACTGAAGCTTTCTTT. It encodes CASSDGLGTEAFF. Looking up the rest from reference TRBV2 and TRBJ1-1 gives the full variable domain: EPEVTQTPSHQVTQMGQEVILRCVPISNHLYFYWYRQILGQKVEFLVSFYNNEISEKSEIFDDQFSVERPDGSNFTLKIRSTKLEDSAMYFCASSDGLGTEAFFGQGTRLTVV.

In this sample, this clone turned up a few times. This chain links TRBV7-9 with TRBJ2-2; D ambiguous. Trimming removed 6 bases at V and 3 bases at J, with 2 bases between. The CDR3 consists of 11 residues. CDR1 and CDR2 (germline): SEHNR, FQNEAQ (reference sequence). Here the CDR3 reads CASRHTGELFF. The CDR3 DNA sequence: TGTGCCAGCAGGCACACCGGGGAGCTGTTTTTT.

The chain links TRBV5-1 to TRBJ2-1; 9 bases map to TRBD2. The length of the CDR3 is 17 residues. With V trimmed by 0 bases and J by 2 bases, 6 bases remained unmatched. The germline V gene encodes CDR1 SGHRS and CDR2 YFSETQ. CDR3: CASSLGGSGRAYNEQFF. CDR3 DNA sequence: TGCGCCAGCAGCTTGGGAGGTAGCGGGAGAGCCTACAATGAGCAGTTCTTC.

The CDR3 region has the DNA TGCGCCAGCAGCCTCCGACTAGCGGGAGACTACAATGAGCAGTTCTTC. It yields the protein CASSLRLAGDYNEQFF. The chain carries TRBV5-1 and TRBJ2-1, with TRBD2 matching 12 bases. V gave up 4 bases and J gave up 3 bases; unmatched junction bases: 5. CDR1 and CDR2 (germline): SGHRS, YFSETQ. The CDR3 totals 16 residues. Full variable domain (remainder filled in from reference TRBV5-1 and TRBJ2-1): KAGVTQTPRYLIKTRGQQVTLSCSPISGHRSVSWYQQTPGQGLQFLFEYFSETQRNKGNFPGRFSGRQFSNSRSEMNVSTLELGDSALYLCASSLRLAGDYNEQFFGPGTRLTVL.

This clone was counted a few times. CDR3 sequence (DNA): TGTGCCAGCAGCGTAGCAGCTCGAGGTGGCTACGAGCAGTACTTC. This gives the protein CASSVAARGGYEQYF. The chain uses TRBV5-4 and TRBJ2-7; no firm D call. The CDR3 sequence is 15 residues long. Trimming removed 4 bases at V and 3 bases at J, with 17 bases between. Germline CDR1 is SGHNT and CDR2 is YYREEE (reference sequence).

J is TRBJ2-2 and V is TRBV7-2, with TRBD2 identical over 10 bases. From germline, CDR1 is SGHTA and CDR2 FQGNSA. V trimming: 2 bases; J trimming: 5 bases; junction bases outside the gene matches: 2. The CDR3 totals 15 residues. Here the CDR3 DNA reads TGTGCCAGCAGCTTATCTAGCGGGGGAACCGGGGAGCTGTTTTTT. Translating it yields CASSLSSGGTGELFF.

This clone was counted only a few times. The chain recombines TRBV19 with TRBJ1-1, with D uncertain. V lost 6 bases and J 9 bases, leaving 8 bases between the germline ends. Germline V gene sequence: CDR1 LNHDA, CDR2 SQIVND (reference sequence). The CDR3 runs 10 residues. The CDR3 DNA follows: TGTGCCAGTAGAGGAAGACAAGCTTTCTTT. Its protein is CASRGRQAFF.

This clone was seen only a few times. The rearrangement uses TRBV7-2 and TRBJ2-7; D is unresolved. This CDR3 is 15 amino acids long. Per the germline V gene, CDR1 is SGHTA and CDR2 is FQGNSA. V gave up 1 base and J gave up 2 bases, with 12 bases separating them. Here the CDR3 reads CASSLEGSPTYEQYF. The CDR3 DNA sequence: TGTGCCAGCAGCTTAGAGGGATCACCCACCTACGAGCAGTACTTC.

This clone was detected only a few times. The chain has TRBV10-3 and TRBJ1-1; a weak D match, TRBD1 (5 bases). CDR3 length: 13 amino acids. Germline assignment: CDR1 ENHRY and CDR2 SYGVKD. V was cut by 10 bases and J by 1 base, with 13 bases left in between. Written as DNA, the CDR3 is TGTGCCACCAGGGAGGAGGGGAACACTGAAGCTTTCTTT. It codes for CATREEGNTEAFF.

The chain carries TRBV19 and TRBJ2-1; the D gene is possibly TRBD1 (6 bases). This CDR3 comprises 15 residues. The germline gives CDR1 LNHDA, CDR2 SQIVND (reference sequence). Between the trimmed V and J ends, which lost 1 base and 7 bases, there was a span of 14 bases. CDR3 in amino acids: CASSIATRGANEQFF. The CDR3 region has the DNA TGTGCCAGTAGTATAGCAACCAGGGGTGCAAATGAGCAGTTCTTC.

This CDR3 is CASSRQGTNQPQHF. The CDR3 DNA reads as TGCGCCAGCAGCCGACAGGGGACCAATCAGCCCCAGCATTTT. The rearrangement links TRBV23-1 to TRBJ1-5; 8 nucleotides match TRBD1. TRBV23-1 is treated as an ORF (open reading frame) with a function not yet certain. CDR3 size: 14 residues. V dropped 6 bases and J dropped 3; count of bases not matched to a gene: 4.

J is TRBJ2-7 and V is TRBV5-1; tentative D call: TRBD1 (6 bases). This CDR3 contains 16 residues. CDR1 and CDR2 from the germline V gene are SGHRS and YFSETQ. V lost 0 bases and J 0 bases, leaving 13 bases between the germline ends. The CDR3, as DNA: TGCGCCAGCAGCTTGGCAGCCGGACAGCTCTCCTACGAGCAGTACTTC. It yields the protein CASSLAAGQLSYEQYF.

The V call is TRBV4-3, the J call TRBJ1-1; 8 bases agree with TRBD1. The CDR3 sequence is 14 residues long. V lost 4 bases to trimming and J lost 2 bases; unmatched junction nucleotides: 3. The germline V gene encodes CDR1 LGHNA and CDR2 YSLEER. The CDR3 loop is CASSPGTGNTEAFF. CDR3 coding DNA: TGCGCCAGCAGCCCCGGGACAGGAAACACTGAAGCTTTCTTT.

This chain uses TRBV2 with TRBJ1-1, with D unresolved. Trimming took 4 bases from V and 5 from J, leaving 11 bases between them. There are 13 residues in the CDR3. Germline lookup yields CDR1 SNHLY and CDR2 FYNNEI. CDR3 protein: CASSVNLGTEAFF. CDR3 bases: TGTGCCAGCAGTGTTAACCTGGGGACTGAAGCTTTCTTT.